This T cell receptor (beta chain) was identified during a study of blood T cell repertoires in COVID-19. Which cohort a participant joined came from the clinical history participants gave. Repertoires were generated with immunoSEQ multiplex PCR, while TCRdb's copy carries only in-frame clones and drops some. The sample lists fewer than 250,000 clones, 87% occurring once. V lost 2 bases and J 1 base, leaving 5 bases between the germline ends. CDR3 length: 14 residues. The V gene's germline CDR1 is SNHLY and CDR2 FYNNEI. The origin of this receptor is a man under 40 who had recovered from COVID-19. Sequencing input: PBMCs or T cells enriched from blood (not recorded which). The J gene is TRBJ2-2, the V gene TRBV2; D is unresolved. The CDR3 sequence is CASSEYRNTGELFF. CDR3 DNA: TGTGCCAGCAGTGAATATCGGAACACCGGGGAGCTGTTTTTT.